This T cell receptor (beta chain) was sequenced for a study of long-term antiretroviral therapy in people with HIV. Study-wide context: It was about a decade after the earliest samples that the 2015 immediate-ART recommendation appeared. Findings and caveats of the study: The study found that diversity rose after ART but stayed below transplant donor controls. Blood, drawn from about 2004 to 2018, may reflect older ART regimens.

A v3.0 immunoSEQ assay was performed at survey level. Repertoires were generated with immunoSEQ multiplex PCR, while TCRdb's copy carries only in-frame clones and drops some. The sample lists about 17,000 clones; approximately 79% were seen once. Details on this clone: The antigen remains unidentified.

Germline CDR1 reads SGHRS; CDR2 reads YFSETQ. Unmatched junction bases numbered 6, after V lost 2 bases and J lost 3 bases. This CDR3 comprises 16 residues. Each sample contained about 1-10 million cryopreserved PBMC, thawed before DNA extraction. The TCR comes from a young man with HIV. V usage is TRBV5-1 and J usage is TRBJ1-5; 9 positions match TRBD1. This material consisted of unsorted PBMCs, taken at the start of antiretroviral therapy. CDR3 protein: CASSLTGQGINQPQHF. CDR3 nucleotide sequence: TGCGCCAGCAGCTTAACCGGACAGGGGATCAATCAGCCCCAGCATTTT. Complete variable domain (other parts from reference TRBV5-1 and TRBJ1-5): KAGVTQTPRYLIKTRGQQVTLSCSPISGHRSVSWYQQTPGQGLQFLFEYFSETQRNKGNFPGRFSGRQFSNSRSEMNVSTLELGDSALYLCASSLTGQGINQPQHFGDGTRLSIL.